This T cell receptor (beta chain) was sequenced during a study of T cell clonality in common variable immunodeficiency. Study-level results: CVID subjects shared fewer TCRbeta clones than healthy controls did. Patient heterogeneity in the CVID cohort limited correlations between repertoire features and clinical complications. CVID subjects showed higher TCRbeta clonality than healthy controls.

This clone was detected a few times. What it recognizes is unknown. The read comes to an end 3 residues before the CDR3 does, leaving the germline J gene to fill in the end. Clones were read by immunoSEQ multiplex PCR, and TCRdb kept only the in-frame ones, dropping some. In total the sample includes approximately 37,000 clones, none of them seen once. Trimming removed 9 bases at V and 5 bases at J, with 13 bases between. Germline-derived CDR1 and CDR2 are SNHLY and FYNNEI. This CDR3 has 13 amino acids. The sequence was obtained from a person aged 18-69 years in good health. Input material: peripheral blood mononuclear cells. The chain couples TRBV2 to TRBJ1-4; D might be TRBD1 (5 bases). CDR3 DNA (partial): TGTGCCAGAAAAGGGGTCCTGAATGAAAAA. Translating it yields CARKGVLNEK. The entire CDR3 is CARKGVLNEKLFF.